This passage covers 21 T cell receptor beta chains from one sample sequenced in a study of T-cell reconstitution after alpha-beta-depleted transplantation in children. Unique molecular identifiers tagged the TCRbeta library. TCRdb used MiXCR to reprocess the PCR reads, holding one entry per CDR3 protein. The table shows some 520,000 distinct CDR3 sequences, with about 30% occurring only once. Sequencing was performed on PBMCs from the stem cell graft donor, taken from the stem cell graft. Receptor source: a human donor who donated a stem cell graft to a child with aplastic anemia.

The chain couples TRBV30 to TRBJ2-1; possibly TRBD1 or TRBD2 for D (5 bases each). Per the germline V gene, CDR1 is GTSNPN and CDR2 is SVGIG (reference sequence). V was clipped by 0 bases and J by 2 bases, with 11 bases between them. The CDR3 covers 15 residues. CDR3 DNA sequence: TGTGCCTGGAGTGTACCGGGACCCCCCTACAATGAGCAGTTCTTC. It encodes CAWSVPGPPYNEQFF.

The chain couples TRBV5-6 to TRBJ2-3; either TRBD1 or TRBD2 may supply D (5 bases each). Germline CDR1 reads SGHDT; CDR2 reads YYEEEE. V was cut by 2 bases and J by 4 bases, with 17 bases left in between. This CDR3 is 16 amino acids long. CDR3 DNA sequence: TGTGCCAGCAGCTTTTCGGTGAGAGGGGTGTCAGATACGCAGTATTTT. Amino acid sequence: CASSFSVRGVSDTQYF. The whole variable domain, remainder taken from reference TRBV5-6 and TRBJ2-3, is DAGVTQSPTHLIKTRGQQVTLRCSPKSGHDTVSWYQQALGQGPQFIFQYYEEEERQRGNFPDRFSGHQFPNYSSELNVNALLLGDSALYLCASSFSVRGVSDTQYFGPGTRLTVL.

This clonotype occurred once. This chain links TRBV27 with TRBJ1-2; 7 bases map to TRBD1. The CDR3 covers 13 residues. Germline V lookup: CDR1 MNHEY, CDR2 SMNVEV (reference sequence). Trimming cost V 2 bases and J 7 bases; bases outside gene matches: 4. The CDR3 DNA reads TGTGCCAGCAGTTTACTCCAGGGGGGTGGCTACACCTTC. Translation: CASSLLQGGGYTF.

The chain employs TRBV5-1 and TRBJ2-1; the match to TRBD1 covers 10 bases. The V and J ends lost 6 bases and 7 bases, in that order; junction bases with no gene match: 13. This CDR3 has 16 amino acids. Germline-derived CDR1 and CDR2 are SGHRS and YFSETQ. DNA for the CDR3: TGCGCCAGCACCCGTAGGGGGACAGGGGCAGGGAATGAGCAGTTCTTC. Translation gives CASTRRGTGAGNEQFF. The variable domain in full, with the rest retrieved from reference TRBV5-1 and TRBJ2-1, is KAGVTQTPRYLIKTRGQQVTLSCSPISGHRSVSWYQQTPGQGLQFLFEYFSETQRNKGNFPGRFSGRQFSNSRSEMNVSTLELGDSALYLCASTRRGTGAGNEQFFGPGTRLTVL.

The chain uses TRBV29-1 and TRBJ1-2, with 7 bases that match TRBD1. J was trimmed by 12 bases and V by 6 bases; bases with no gene match: 13. CDR3 length: 12 residues. The germline gives CDR1 SQVTM, CDR2 ANQGSEA. The CDR3 loop is CSVDRTGRGHTF. As DNA, the CDR3 is TGCAGCGTCGACAGGACAGGACGAGGCCACACCTTC.

This clonotype was recorded a few times. The chain recombines TRBV29-1 with TRBJ1-2; D remains unclear. CDR1 and CDR2 (germline): SQVTM, ANQGSEA. CDR3 length equals 14 residues. V lost 5 bases and J lost 2, with 15 bases in between. CDR3 amino acids: CSVHLVNANYGYTF. The CDR3 nucleotides read TGCAGCGTTCATCTCGTAAACGCCAACTATGGCTACACCTTC.

This clonotype has more than one count but fewer than ten. The chain is built from TRBV7-6 and TRBJ1-2; D remains ambiguous. Germline values: CDR1 SGHVS, CDR2 FNYEAQ. This CDR3 comprises 13 residues. V was shortened by 0 bases and J by 5 bases, with 7 bases between the two germline ends. The CDR3 DNA is TGTGCCAGCAGCTTAGCGGAACAATATGGCTACACCTTC. It encodes CASSLAEQYGYTF.

This chain joins TRBV27 and TRBJ1-2; 10 positions match TRBD1. Germline-derived CDR1 and CDR2 are MNHEY and SMNVEV (reference sequence). V lost 8 bases and J lost 8; bases outside the gene matches: 8. This CDR3 has 13 residues. The CDR3 nucleotides read TGTGCCAGCTTCGGGACAGGGGTTGACGGCTACACCTTC. It encodes CASFGTGVDGYTF.

This clonotype turned up a few times. The chain couples TRBV6-5 to TRBJ2-5; weak D call: TRBD1 (5 bases). This CDR3 is 15 amino acids long. The germline CDR1 and CDR2 sequences are MNHEY and SVGAGI. Trimming removed 0 bases from V and 7 bases from J, with 15 bases in between. The CDR3 DNA follows: TGTGCCAGCAGTTACTCAGGGGCAGCTACCGGGACCCAGTACTTC. As protein: CASSYSGAATGTQYF.

The chain combines TRBV29-1 with TRBJ1-1, with a tentative D call TRBD1 (6 bases). The CDR3 contains 11 residues. The germline CDR1 and CDR2 sequences are SQVTM and ANQGSEA. Between the trimmed V and J ends, which lost 6 bases and 10 bases, there was a span of 15 bases. The CDR3 DNA is TGCAGCGTGCACAGGGAACTCGGAGCTTTCTTT. Protein product: CSVHRELGAFF.

This chain uses TRBV5-1 with TRBJ2-5; 8 nucleotides match TRBD2. This CDR3 region has 15 residues. The trim removed 5 bases at V and 3 bases at J, leaving 9 bases unmatched. Germline lookup yields CDR1 SGHRS and CDR2 YFSETQ. In DNA, the CDR3 is TGCGCCAGCAGGACAGCGGGAGAGGCTGAAGAGACCCAGTACTTC. Encoded protein: CASRTAGEAEETQYF.

The chain couples TRBV18 to TRBJ2-1; 9 bases are a match to TRBD2. The J segment lost 9 bases and the V segment lost 2 bases, leaving 8 bases of the junction unmatched. CDR1 is KGHSH and CDR2 is LQKENI in the germline V gene. The CDR3 extends over 15 amino acids. CDR3 in DNA: TGTGCCAGCTCACCAGTTAGCGGGAGTTCTGTTGAGCAGTTCTTC. Translating gives CASSPVSGSSVEQFF.

This chain uses TRBV21-1 with TRBJ2-5; the D segment call TRBD2 is taken from the table without a DNA check. TRBV21-1 is a documented pseudogene. This CDR3 is built from 13 residues. The CDR3: CARGLAGGETQYF. The DNA for the CDR3 is TGTGCCAGGGGACTAGCGGGAGGTGAGACCCAGTACTTC.

In its sample, this clonotype was seen a few times. V usage is TRBV28 and J usage is TRBJ1-5; perhaps TRBD1 as D (6 bases). Trimming left V 8 bases short and J 7 bases short, with 9 bases between. The CDR3 spans 11 residues. CDR1 is MDHEN, CDR2 SYDVKM, per germline. The CDR3 sequence is CASEGEQPQHF. CDR3 nucleotide sequence: TGTGCCAGCGAGGGGGAACAGCCCCAGCATTTT.

This clonotype showed up just once. At one end, the junction sequence differs from germline, possibly due to a read error. The chain has TRBV5-5 and TRBJ2-5; D possibly corresponds to TRBD1 (5 bases). This CDR3 has 15 residues. Looked up from germline, CDR1 is SGHKS and CDR2 is YYEKEE (reference sequence). The CDR3 spells CASSLSPTVQETKYF. CDR3 DNA sequence: TGTGCCAGCAGCTTGTCACCGACAGTCCAAGAGACCAAGTACTTC.

In its sample, this clonotype was seen a few times. The chain joins TRBV5-6 to TRBJ2-7; 7 bases line up with TRBD1. Germline V gene sequence: CDR1 SGHDT, CDR2 YYEEEE. V shed 7 bases, J shed 0 bases, and the junction held 7 bases outside the gene matches. The CDR3 totals 14 residues. In DNA form, the CDR3 reads TGTGCCAGCTACAGGGGCCCACGCTCCTACGAGCAGTACGTC. It translates to CASYRGPRSYEQYV.

The rearrangement joins TRBV27 to TRBJ2-3; D remains ambiguous. Trimming took 1 base from V and 10 from J, leaving 21 bases between them. The CDR3 runs 16 residues. The germline V gene has CDR1 MNHEY and CDR2 SMNVEV (reference sequence). CDR3 in amino acids: CASSLLGSDLKLAQYF. DNA of the CDR3: TGTGCCAGCAGTTTATTAGGGTCAGACCTCAAGTTGGCGCAGTATTTT.

The count of this clonotype is one. This sequence joins TRBV5-1 and TRBJ2-2; the match to TRBD2 covers 12 bases. This CDR3 comprises 15 residues. V lost 4 bases and J lost 6; bases outside the gene matches: 4. Germline V gives CDR1 SGHRS, CDR2 YFSETQ. The CDR3 region is CASSQGTSGSGELFF. CDR3 DNA: TGCGCCAGCAGCCAGGGGACTAGCGGGTCCGGGGAGCTGTTTTTT.

This chain uses TRBV12-3 or TRBV12-4 with TRBJ2-7, with a possible D match to TRBD1 (6 bases). CDR3 length: 14 amino acids. The V end was cut by 7 bases, the J end by 2 bases, with 15 bases between. CDR3 DNA sequence: TGTGCCAGCAAACAGGGATTTGGTGCCTACGAGCAGTACTTC. It specifies CASKQGFGAYEQYF.

V gene TRBV20-1 combines with J gene TRBJ1-1; D gene unclear. Germline-derived CDR1 and CDR2 are DFQATT and SNEGSKA (reference sequence). This CDR3 is built from 14 residues. With 0 bases removed from V and 1 base from J, the gap between germline ends came to 9 bases. This CDR3 reads CSARDRTENTEAFF. In DNA, the CDR3 is TGCAGTGCTAGAGATCGAACAGAGAACACTGAAGCTTTCTTT.

The rearrangement links TRBV5-1 to TRBJ2-7; 8 bases are a match to TRBD2. Germline CDR1 is SGHRS and CDR2 is YFSETQ. V lost 2 bases and J lost 2; bases outside the gene matches: 3. The CDR3 is made up of 14 amino acids. CDR3 coding DNA: TGCGCCAGCAGCTTTCGGGAGGGCCCCTACGAGCAGTACTTC. Protein: CASSFREGPYEQYF.